Detailed here is one T cell receptor beta chain. V was shortened by 4 bases and J by 0 bases, with 11 bases between the two germline ends. CDR3 length: 15 residues. CDR1 and CDR2 (germline): SGDLS, YYNGEE. Repertoires were generated with immunoSEQ multiplex PCR, while TCRdb's copy carries only in-frame clones and drops some. Of 150,000 to 200,000 clones listed, 70% to 90% were seen once; the top ten hold around 7%. The sample is drawn from a study of blood T cell repertoires in COVID-19. Across the study: Sites across the United States, Italy and Spain contributed samples from acute and convalescent COVID-19. The analysed material was cDNA or gDNA that came from T cells, B-cell-depleted T cells, or PBMCs.

This chain links TRBV9 with TRBJ1-3; D gene uncertain. Sample: peripheral blood. The receptor comes from a woman older than 75 in a cohort sampled during active or convalescent COVID-19. DNA of the CDR3: TGTGCCAGCAGCCTTATTGGAGGCTCTGGAAACACCATATATTTT. This sequence encodes CASSLIGGSGNTIYF.